The 7 T cell receptor beta chains below all came from one sample that was sequenced in a study of blood T cell repertoires in COVID-19. Sequenced by immunoSEQ multiplex PCR; TCRdb stores in-frame clones only, minus some. Here the sample spans about 110,000 clones, about four fifths being singletons. The source material was peripheral blood. Every receptor here comes from a man between 70 and 80 years old with acute or convalescent COVID-19.

J is TRBJ1-3 and V is TRBV7-3, with a possible D match to TRBD1 (5 bases). Per the germline V gene, CDR1 is SGHTA and CDR2 is FQGTGA. The CDR3 contains 15 residues. V lost 2 bases and J 2 bases, leaving 10 bases between the germline ends. The CDR3 nucleotides are TGTGCCAGCAGCTTATGGGGGGGTGCTGGAAACACCATATATTTT. Translated, it gives CASSLWGGAGNTIYF.

The chain carries TRBV10-3 and TRBJ1-1, with D hard to call. This CDR3 has 14 residues. Germline CDR1 is ENHRY and CDR2 is SYGVKD. V shed 8 bases and J shed 0 bases, with 13 bases lying between them. For the CDR3, the DNA is TGTGCCATCGGTGGCTCAGAACTGAACACTGAAGCTTTCTTT. Translation gives CAIGGSELNTEAFF.

The chain joins TRBV4-3 to TRBJ1-3, with D uncertain. Trimming removed 0 bases at V and 2 bases at J, with 8 bases between. The CDR3 extends over 15 amino acids. The germline CDR1 and CDR2 sequences are LGHNA and YSLEER. The CDR3 sequence is CASSQDRVAGNTIYF. CDR3 sequence (DNA): TGCGCCAGCAGCCAAGATAGAGTCGCTGGAAACACCATATATTTT.

This clone occurred a few times. V and J are TRBV19 and TRBJ1-2; 9 bases are a match to TRBD1. The V gene end was trimmed by 7 bases and the J gene end by 6 bases; junction bases not matched to a gene: 6. The CDR3 runs 13 residues. CDR1 and CDR2 from the germline V gene are LNHDA and SQIVND (reference sequence). The CDR3, as DNA: TGTGCCAGTAATTTCGGGACAGGGAATGGCTACACCTTC. Translated, it gives CASNFGTGNGYTF.

The V and J genes are TRBV6-2 or TRBV6-3 and TRBJ1-5; possible D gene TRBD1, 6 bases. Germline CDR1 and CDR2: MNHEY and SVGEGT. V was pared by 3 bases and J by 3 bases, with 12 bases between. The CDR3 runs to 15 residues. For the CDR3, the DNA is TGTGCCAGCAGTTATGGGGGCTCCGACAATCAGCCCCAGCATTTT. This encodes CASSYGGSDNQPQHF.

This sequence joins TRBV19 and TRBJ1-3; 7 positions agree with TRBD1. CDR1 and CDR2 (germline): LNHDA, SQIVND (reference sequence). This CDR3 has 17 residues. Germline trimming cut 5 bases from V and 0 bases from J; bases unmatched to any gene: 10. In DNA form, the CDR3 reads TGTGCCAGTAGTCTCAGAGAGGGACAGCGCTCTGGAAACACCATATATTTT. It encodes CASSLREGQRSGNTIYF. Full variable domain (outside the CDR3, taken from reference TRBV19 and TRBJ1-3): DGGITQSPKYLFRKEGQNVTLSCEQNLNHDAMYWYRQDPGQGLRLIYYSQIVNDFQKGDIAEGYSVSREKKESFPLTVTSAQKNPTAFYLCASSLREGQRSGNTIYFGEGSWLTVV.

This clone showed up just once. CDR3 residues: CASSMSGTEAFF. The CDR3 DNA reads as TGTGCCAGTAGTATGTCGGGCACTGAAGCTTTCTTT. The rearrangement uses TRBV19 and TRBJ1-1; D not certain. Germline V lookup: CDR1 LNHDA, CDR2 SQIVND (reference sequence). V lost 3 bases, J lost 4 bases, and 6 bases lay in between. This CDR3 is 12 amino acids long.